What follows are 21 T cell receptor beta chains derived from one specimen sequenced in a study of B cell selection in AIRE deficiency. Data came from immunoSEQ multiplex PCR; TCRdb stores just in-frame clones and leaves some out. The table records about 25,000 clones, 95% of them present only once. CD4+CD127+ cells were sorted as the conventional CD4 T cells. Source material: CD4+CD127+ conventional T cells sorted from PBMCs. These TCRs come from a human donor in good health.

This chain links TRBV2 with TRBJ1-4; the D is unclear. The CDR3 runs 11 residues. Trimming left V 8 bases short and J 8 bases short, with 9 bases between. CDR1 SNHLY and CDR2 FYNNEI come from the germline V gene. This CDR3 reads CASLKEEKLFF. CDR3 coding DNA: TGTGCCAGCCTCAAGGAGGAAAAACTGTTTTTT.

The genes are TRBV19 and TRBJ2-7; D unclear. CDR1 is LNHDA and CDR2 is SQIVND in the germline V gene (reference sequence). Trimming stripped 5 bases from V and 6 bases from J, with 11 bases between. CDR3 length: 12 amino acids. CDR3 loop: CASSSVGSEQYF. The CDR3 nucleotides read TGTGCCAGTAGTTCCGTTGGTTCCGAGCAGTACTTC.

The chain couples TRBV5-6 to TRBJ1-1; possible D gene TRBD1, 5 bases. Trimming cost V 2 bases and J 1 base, with 6 bases left between them. The germline V gene encodes CDR1 SGHDT and CDR2 YYEEEE. The CDR3 spans 13 residues. This chain's CDR3 is CASSFDRNTEAFF. As DNA, the CDR3 is TGTGCCAGCAGCTTCGACAGGAACACTGAAGCTTTCTTT.

This rearrangement joins TRBV15 to TRBJ2-7; D is undetermined. This CDR3 is 15 amino acids long. Germline-derived CDR1 and CDR2 are LNHNV and YYDKDF (reference sequence). Trimming cost V 0 bases and J 5 bases, with 14 bases left between them. CDR3 in amino acids: CATSRDRRYGHEQYF. The CDR3 nucleotides are TGTGCCACCAGCAGAGATCGACGGTATGGGCACGAGCAGTACTTC.

A note on this clone: At one end the junction does not follow the germline gene, possibly because of a read error. The V gene is TRBV7-7, the J gene TRBJ2-1; tentative D call: TRBD1 (5 bases). Germline V gene lookup returns CDR1 SSHAT and CDR2 FNYEAQ (reference sequence). The CDR3 loop spans 13 amino acids. CDR3 nucleotide sequence: TGTGCTAGCAGTCTGACAGTCTACAATGAGCAGTTCTTC. Translated, it gives CASSLTVYNEQFF.

The rearrangement joins TRBV5-4 to TRBJ2-3, with TRBD2 matching over 10 bases. The trim removed 7 bases at V and 6 bases at J, leaving 11 bases unmatched. The CDR3 length is 15 residues. CDR1 SGHNT and CDR2 YYREEE come from the germline V gene (reference sequence). CDR3 coding DNA: TGTGCCAGCCGCGATGGAGCGGGGGGGGCGGATACGCAGTATTTT. Amino acids: CASRDGAGGADTQYF.

The chain joins TRBV27 to TRBJ2-7, with TRBD1 matching over 8 bases. This CDR3 is built from 15 residues. CDR1 and CDR2 (germline): MNHEY, SMNVEV (reference sequence). The V gene end was trimmed by 1 base and the J gene end by 4 bases; junction bases not matched to a gene: 6. The CDR3 region has the DNA TGTGCCAGCAGTTTATTTGGACAGGGAAGTTACGAGCAGTACTTC. Amino acids: CASSLFGQGSYEQYF.

CDR3 nucleotide sequence: TGTGCCAGCAGCGTAGGACCAGACGACACTGAAGCTTTCTTT. It codes for CASSVGPDDTEAFF. The rearrangement uses TRBV9 and TRBJ1-1, with D uncertain. In germline, CDR1 is SGDLS, CDR2 YYNGEE. The CDR3 has 14 amino acids. V gave up 0 bases and J gave up 3 bases, with 9 bases separating them.

The CDR3 loop reads CASSQDRGARTEAFF. CDR3 bases: TGCGCCAGCAGCCAAGATCGGGGGGCGCGCACTGAAGCTTTCTTT. This chain joins TRBV4-3 and TRBJ1-1, with D perhaps matching TRBD1 (6 bases). V dropped 0 bases and J dropped 4 bases, with 12 bases sitting between them. This CDR3 region has 15 residues. Germline V CDR1 and CDR2: LGHNA, YSLEER.

This chain joins TRBV25-1 and TRBJ1-2; D is unresolved. V lost 1 base and J lost 10, with 19 bases in between. The CDR3 loop spans 15 amino acids. Per germline, CDR1 MGHDK and CDR2 SYGVNS. The CDR3 nucleotides are TGTGCCAGCAGTGAATTGGGCCGTAGGGTAAAGGACTACACCTTC. It translates to CASSELGRRVKDYTF.

This clone was detected once. The chain combines TRBV5-8 with TRBJ2-3; TRBD2 aligns across 7 bases. CDR3 length: 19 residues. The germline gives CDR1 SGHTS, CDR2 YDEGEE. Trimming removed 1 base from V and 5 bases from J; junction bases left unmatched: 19. The CDR3 bases are TGTGCCAGCAGCTTGCCTTTGGGCAGGGACTACTATGGGGTAGATACGCAGTATTTT. This translates into CASSLPLGRDYYGVDTQYF.

This clone was seen a single time. The chain combines TRBV2 with TRBJ2-1; D is ambiguous. CDR1 and CDR2 (germline): SNHLY, FYNNEI. The CDR3 runs 12 residues. The V and J ends lost 7 bases and 8 bases respectively, with 12 bases between them. The CDR3 sequence: CASKSIGDEQFF. The CDR3 DNA sequence: TGTGCCAGCAAATCGATAGGAGATGAGCAGTTCTTC.

This rearrangement joins TRBV28 to TRBJ2-3; unclear D gene. Between the trimmed V and J ends, which lost 5 bases and 2 bases, there was a span of 11 bases. The length of the CDR3 is 14 residues. From germline, CDR1 is MDHEN and CDR2 SYDVKM. This chain's CDR3 is CASSPNFDTDTQYF. CDR3 nucleotide sequence: TGTGCCAGCAGTCCTAACTTCGACACAGATACGCAGTATTTT.

The chain links TRBV6-5 to TRBJ1-2; D is perhaps TRBD1 (5 bases). The V and J ends lost 2 bases and 1 base respectively, with 11 bases between them. There are 15 residues in the CDR3. Germline CDR1 MNHEY, CDR2 SVGAGI. The CDR3 here is CASSYEKGNNYGYTF. The CDR3 DNA reads as TGTGCCAGCAGTTACGAGAAGGGGAATAACTATGGCTACACCTTC.

The rearrangement uses TRBV5-6 and TRBJ2-1, with D possibly TRBD2 on 5 matching bases. The CDR3 consists of 14 residues. Trimming removed 4 bases from V and 1 base from J, with 9 bases in between. From germline, CDR1 is SGHDT and CDR2 YYEEEE. In DNA form, the CDR3 reads TGTGCCAGCAGCCGAAGCGGTTCCTACAATGAGCAGTTCTTC. Its protein product is CASSRSGSYNEQFF.

The rearrangement links TRBV7-9 to TRBJ2-1, with D maybe TRBD1 (6 bases). V shed 4 bases and J shed 2 bases, with 12 bases lying between them. Germline V gene sequence: CDR1 SEHNR, CDR2 FQNEAQ (reference sequence). CDR3 size: 15 residues. CDR3: CASSSYGQPYNEQFF. In DNA form, the CDR3 reads TGTGCCAGCAGCTCTTACGGACAGCCCTACAATGAGCAGTTCTTC.

The chain links TRBV7-4 to TRBJ1-2; possible D gene TRBD1, 5 bases. Germline V lookup: CDR1 SGHVT, CDR2 SQSDAQ. V shed 2 bases and J shed 8 bases, with 9 bases lying between them. The CDR3 totals 12 residues. As DNA, the CDR3 is TGTGCCAGCAGCTTATTTGGGGACGGCTACACCTTC. Translation gives CASSLFGDGYTF.

The J gene is TRBJ1-6, the V gene TRBV7-8; D is possibly TRBD1 (5 bases). The CDR3 runs to 13 residues. The V end was cut by 5 bases, the J end by 10 bases, with 12 bases between. Per the germline V gene, CDR1 is SGHVS and CDR2 is FQNEAQ. The CDR3 DNA sequence: TGTGCCAGCAGCCCGGGGGTACCCTCACCCCTCCACTTT. This gives the protein CASSPGVPSPLHF. Full variable domain (rest looked up from reference TRBV7-8 and TRBJ1-6): GAGVSQSPRYKVAKRGQDVALRCDPISGHVSLFWYQQALGQGPEFLTYFQNEAQLDKSGLPSDRFFAERPEGSVSTLKIQRTQQEDSAVYLCASSPGVPSPLHFGNGTRLTVT.

The chain links TRBV5-8 to TRBJ2-5; 13 bases match TRBD2. With 4 bases clipped from V and 5 bases from J, the junction kept 5 bases outside the gene matches. Germline loops: CDR1 SGHTS, CDR2 YDEGEE. This CDR3 contains 15 residues. CDR3 in DNA: TGTGCCAGCAGCCTAGGACTAGCGGGGGTGGAGACCCAGTACTTC. It specifies CASSLGLAGVETQYF.

The chain employs TRBV6-5 and TRBJ2-7; D may be TRBD1 or TRBD2 (5 bases each). The germline V and J ends were trimmed by 4 bases and 0 bases, with 10 bases remaining between them. The germline V gene encodes CDR1 MNHEY and CDR2 SVGAGI. There are 14 residues in the CDR3. The CDR3 DNA reads as TGTGCCAGCAGTTCATCCGGGGCCTCCTACGAGCAGTACTTC. This encodes CASSSSGASYEQYF.

J is TRBJ1-4 and V is TRBV28; possible D gene TRBD1, 5 bases. Between the trimmed V and J ends, which lost 7 bases and 5 bases, there was a span of 14 bases. Germline CDR1 is MDHEN and CDR2 is SYDVKM. The CDR3 consists of 14 residues. As DNA, the CDR3 is TGTGCCAGCAATAGTTGGGCAGGGAATGAAAAACTGTTTTTT. Its protein product is CASNSWAGNEKLFF.